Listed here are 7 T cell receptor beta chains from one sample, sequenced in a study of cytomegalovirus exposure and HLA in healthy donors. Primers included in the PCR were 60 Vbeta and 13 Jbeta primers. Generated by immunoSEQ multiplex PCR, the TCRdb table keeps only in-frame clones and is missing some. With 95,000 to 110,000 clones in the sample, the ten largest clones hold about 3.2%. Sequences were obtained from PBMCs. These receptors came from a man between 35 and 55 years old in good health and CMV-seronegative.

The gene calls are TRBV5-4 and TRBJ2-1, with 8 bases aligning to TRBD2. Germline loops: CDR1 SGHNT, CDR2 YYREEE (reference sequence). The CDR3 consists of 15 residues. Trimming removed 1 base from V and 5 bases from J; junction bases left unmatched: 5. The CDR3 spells CASSLTSGGHNEQFF. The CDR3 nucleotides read TGTGCCAGCAGCTTGACTAGCGGAGGTCACAATGAGCAGTTCTTC.

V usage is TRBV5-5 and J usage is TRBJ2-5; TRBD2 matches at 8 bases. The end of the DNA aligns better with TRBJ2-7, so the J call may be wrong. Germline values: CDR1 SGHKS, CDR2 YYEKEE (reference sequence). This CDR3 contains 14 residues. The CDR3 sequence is CASSFRGLDYEQYF. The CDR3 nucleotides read TGTGCCAGCAGCTTTCGGGGACTAGACTACGAGCAGTACTTC.

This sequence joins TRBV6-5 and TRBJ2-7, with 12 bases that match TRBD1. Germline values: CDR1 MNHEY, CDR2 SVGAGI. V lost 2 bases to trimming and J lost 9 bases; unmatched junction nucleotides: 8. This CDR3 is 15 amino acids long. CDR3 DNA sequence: TGTGCCAGCAGTTACCGGGACAGGGGGCGGAAGGGGCAGTACTTC. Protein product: CASSYRDRGRKGQYF.

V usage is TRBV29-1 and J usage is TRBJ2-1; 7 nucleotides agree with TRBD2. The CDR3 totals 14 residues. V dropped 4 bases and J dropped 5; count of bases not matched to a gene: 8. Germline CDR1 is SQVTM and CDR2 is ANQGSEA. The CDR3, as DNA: TGCAGCGTTGGATTGGGAGGGTTCAACAATGAGCAGTTCTTC. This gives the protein CSVGLGGFNNEQFF.

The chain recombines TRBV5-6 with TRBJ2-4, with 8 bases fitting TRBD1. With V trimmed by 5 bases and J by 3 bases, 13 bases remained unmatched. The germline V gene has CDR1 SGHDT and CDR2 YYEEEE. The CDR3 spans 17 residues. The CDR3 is CASREFGQGGNKNIQYF. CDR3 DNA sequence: TGTGCCAGCAGAGAATTCGGACAGGGCGGGAACAAAAACATTCAGTACTTC.

The CDR3 DNA sequence: TGTGCCAGCAGTATAATTAGCGGGACCAGCGGGCCACAGGAGACCCAGTACTTC. This sequence encodes CASSIISGTSGPQETQYF. V and J are TRBV28 and TRBJ2-5, with TRBD2 matching over 8 bases. Looked up from germline, CDR1 is MDHEN and CDR2 is SYDVKM. This CDR3 is built from 18 residues. The V and J ends lost 5 bases and 5 bases, in that order; junction bases with no gene match: 19.

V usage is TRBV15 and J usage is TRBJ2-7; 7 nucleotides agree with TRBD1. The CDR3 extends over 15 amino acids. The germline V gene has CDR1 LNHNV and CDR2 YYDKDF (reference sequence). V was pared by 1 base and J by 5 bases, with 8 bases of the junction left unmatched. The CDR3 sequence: CATSRAGQAGNEQYF. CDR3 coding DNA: TGTGCCACCAGCAGAGCCGGACAGGCCGGCAACGAGCAGTACTTC. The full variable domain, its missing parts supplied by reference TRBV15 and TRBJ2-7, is DAMVIQNPRYQVTQFGKPVTLSCSQTLNHNVMYWYQQKSSQAPKLLFHYYDKDFNNEADTPDNFQSRRPNTSFCFLDIRSPGLGDTAMYLCATSRAGQAGNEQYFGPGTRLTVT.